One sample yielded the 6 T cell receptor beta chains listed below, sequenced in a study of graft-versus-host responses after intestinal transplantation. Only in-frame clones appear in the TCRdb table, and some are missing; sequencing was by immunoSEQ multiplex PCR. In the table there are some 7,600 clones, roughly 90% of which are singletons. The sample in question was PBMCs, obtained about 30 days after intestinal transplant. The source is a human patient who received an intestinal transplant, so some T cells may come from the graft donor.

The rearrangement links TRBV6-1 to TRBJ2-3; TRBD2 matches 7 bases. Germline loops: CDR1 MNHNS, CDR2 SASEGT. The CDR3 is 15 residues long. V lost 6 bases and J lost 5; bases outside the gene matches: 11. The CDR3, as DNA: TGTGCCAGCAGGCCGGGGGGACGCTTGGTAGATACGCAGTATTTT. It encodes CASRPGGRLVDTQYF.

The rearrangement joins TRBV6-6 to TRBJ2-2; possible D gene TRBD2, 6 bases. CDR1 and CDR2 (germline): MNHNY, SVGAGI (reference sequence). Trimming removed 0 bases from V and 4 bases from J, with 12 bases in between. The CDR3 extends over 16 amino acids. CDR3 in DNA: TGTGCCAGCAGTTACTCGACTAGGACTATCACCGGGGAGCTGTTTTTT. Its translation: CASSYSTRTITGELFF.

V usage is TRBV4-1 and J usage is TRBJ1-1, with D perhaps TRBD1 (6 bases). V lost 6 bases and J lost 5, with 13 bases in between. There are 13 residues in the CDR3. CDR1 and CDR2 from the germline V gene are MGHRA and YSYEKL. This CDR3 is CASSSGARTEAFF. The CDR3 DNA reads as TGCGCCAGCAGTTCAGGGGCGAGGACTGAAGCTTTCTTT.

This chain links TRBV29-1 with TRBJ2-2; D gene uncertain. Germline V lookup: CDR1 SQVTM, CDR2 ANQGSEA. Trimming pared 4 bases from V and 8 bases from J, leaving 11 bases between. This CDR3 is 12 amino acids long. In DNA form, the CDR3 reads TGCAGCGTTGTAACCCCAAGGGGGGAGCTGTTTTTT. It yields the protein CSVVTPRGELFF.

V and J are TRBV4-1 and TRBJ1-2, with 11 positions matching TRBD1. CDR1 and CDR2 (germline): MGHRA, YSYEKL. The CDR3 is 15 residues long. J was trimmed by 5 bases and V by 3 bases; bases with no gene match: 5. CDR3 residues: CASSQGTGGWYGYTF. Written as DNA, the CDR3 is TGCGCCAGCAGCCAGGGGACAGGGGGTTGGTATGGCTACACCTTC.

The chain combines TRBV11-2 with TRBJ1-2; D ambiguous. Trimming shortened V by 6 bases and J by 4 bases, and 21 bases separated the two germline ends. The CDR3 is made up of 16 amino acids. Germline CDR1 is SGHAT and CDR2 is FQNNGV. Here the CDR3 reads CASRAINSREAYGYTF. CDR3 coding DNA: TGTGCCAGCAGAGCGATCAATAGTCGAGAGGCCTATGGCTACACCTTC.